This T cell receptor beta chain was observed in a study of blood T cell repertoires in COVID-19 (dated by TCRdb to the early 2020s). Regarding the research as a whole: Samples from collaborators originated in the United States, Italy and Spain and spanned both the acute and convalescent phases of COVID-19. The material from the prospective study consisted of cDNA or gDNA derived from T cells, B-cell-depleted T cells, or PBMCs. Where HLA class I and class II types were available, the types were taken from metadata supplied by the sample provider, not from assay-based typing. A de-identified subject ID, COVID-19 status, age in years and sex were almost always included in the sample metadata. Deeply sampled blood TCRbeta repertoires from subjects exposed to, actively infected with, or recovered from COVID-19 were included in the dataset. Samples were obtained from the ongoing ImmuneRACE study (first 160 participants) and from 1,254 subjects provided by 6 global collaborators. The repertoires were released in a freely available public database intended as a resource for research on the immune response to SARS-CoV-2.

As to this clone: Its specific antigen is unknown. Base qualities are not provided; no much larger clone lies one nucleotide away.

TCRbeta CDR3 regions were amplified from genomic DNA by means of the immunoSEQ Assay, a bias-controlled multiplex PCR. As for the authors' bioinformatics: The number of nucleated cells in each sample was estimated from the amplification of reference gene primers within the assay. To quantify the absolute abundance of each unique TCRbeta CDR3 rearrangement, sequence reads were collapsed and filtered. Productive Simpson clonality was computed per sample as the square root of Simpson's diversity index over productive rearrangements. TCRdb mirrors the immuneACCESS table, restricted to in-frame sequences. Some clones are absent from its copies; in checked studies, under half trace to an unresolved V gene, and the reason for the others is unknown. Clone size and the V and J calls come from that table; the DNA yielded D and trimming. This sample is represented by some 35,000 clones; roughly 80% of them were singletons. The ten largest account for 16% of the sample.

Results and caveats for the whole study, not just this receptor: Clinical and demographic metadata were provided uncurated, with the amount varying by source and participant.

Collaborating institutions collected whole blood in K2EDTA tubes following their own protocols. For TCRbeta analysis, collaborators shipped samples as frozen whole blood, isolated PBMCs, or DNA extracted from either of those sample types. From a lookup of the germline V gene, CDR1 and CDR2 are SGHDN and FVKESK. V has 6 bases trimmed and J has 6 bases trimmed; junction bases matching no gene number 5. The CDR3 has 13 amino acids, counting the end cysteine and phenylalanine. Of the read, only the CDR3 DNA is kept; its 39 bases are in frame from base 1. The sequence was obtained from a man between 65 and 79 years old with acute or convalescent COVID-19. The source material was peripheral blood. Rearrangement joined TRBV14 to TRBJ2-7; the junction holds 10 bases that match TRBD2. For the CDR3, the sequence is CASRPSGSGEQYF. The sequenced DNA is TGTGCCAGCAGGCCTAGCGGGAGTGGCGAGCAGTACTTC.